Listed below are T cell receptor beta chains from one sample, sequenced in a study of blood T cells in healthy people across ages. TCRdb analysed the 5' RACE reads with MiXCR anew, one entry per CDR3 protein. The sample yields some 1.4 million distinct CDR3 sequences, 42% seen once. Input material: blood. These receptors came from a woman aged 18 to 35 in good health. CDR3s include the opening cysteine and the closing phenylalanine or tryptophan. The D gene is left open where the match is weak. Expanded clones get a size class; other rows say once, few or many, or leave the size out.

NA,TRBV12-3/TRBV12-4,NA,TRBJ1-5,TGTGCCAGCAGTTTAGGGGGAGAGATTAGCAATCAGCCCCAGCATTTT,CASSLGGEISNQPQHF
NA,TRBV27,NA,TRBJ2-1,TGTGCCAGCAGTTTAAGGCTAACGGGGGCCTACAATGAGCAGTTCTTC,CASSLRLTGAYNEQFF
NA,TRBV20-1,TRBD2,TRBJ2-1,TGCAGTGCTAGAGATCGAGGGGAGGGTGAGCAGTTCTTC,CSARDRGEGEQFF
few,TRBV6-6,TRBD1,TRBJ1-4,TGTGCCAGCAGTTACGCCGGGACAGGGCGTGAAAAACTGTTTTTT,CASSYAGTGREKLFF
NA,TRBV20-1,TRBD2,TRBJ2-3,TGCAGTGCTGCACCGACTAGCGGGAGGGCCGTAGGCACGCAGTATTTT,CSAAPTSGRAVGTQYF
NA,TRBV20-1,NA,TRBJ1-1,TGCAGTGCTAGAGTAGGGCGGTTGAACACTGAAGCTTTCTTT,CSARVGRLNTEAFF
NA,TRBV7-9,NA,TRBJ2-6,TGTGCCAGCAGCTTAGACGGGATCTCTGGGGCCAACGTCCTGACTTTC,CASSLDGISGANVLTF
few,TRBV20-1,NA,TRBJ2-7,TGCAGTGGCACGCCGGGGGCGGCGAGCGGTTTTACGGCTGAGCAGTACTTC,CSGTPGAASGFTAEQYF
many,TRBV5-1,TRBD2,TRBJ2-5,TGTGCCAGCAGTTTGGGAGGGACTGAGACCCAGTACTTC,CASSLGGTETQYF
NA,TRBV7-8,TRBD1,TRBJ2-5,TGTGCCAGCAGCCCCCGTTTGGGGACAGGCGTCTTCGCTAAGTACTTC,CASSPRLGTGVFAKYF
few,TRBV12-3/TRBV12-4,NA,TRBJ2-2,TGTGCCAGCACCGGGGGAGTAGTCGGGGAGCTGTTTTTT,CASTGGVVGELFF
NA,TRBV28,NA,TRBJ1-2,TGTGCCACCTCCGTACCCCAGGGGATGGTCTATGGCTACACCTTC,CATSVPQGMVYGYTF
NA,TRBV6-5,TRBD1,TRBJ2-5,TGTGCCAGCAGTTACTCGGGGACAGGTTTTCCCTGGGATGAGCAGTACTTC,CASSYSGTGFPWDEQYF
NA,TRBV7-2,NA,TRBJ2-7,TGTGCCAGCAGCTACGACTCGGGCGAGCAGTACTTC,CASSYDSGEQYF
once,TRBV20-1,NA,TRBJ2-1,TGCAGTGCTGGCAAGGACGGGAGCTCCTACAATGAGCAGTTCTTC,CSAGKDGSSYNEQFF
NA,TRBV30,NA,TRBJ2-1,TGTGCCTGGAGTGTTGGCGGGCTAGCAAACAATGAGCAGTTCTTC,CAWSVGGLANNEQFF
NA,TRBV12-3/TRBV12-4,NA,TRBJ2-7,TGTGCCAGCAGTCCCACCGGGACAAACTACGAGCAGTACTTC,CASSPTGTNYEQYF
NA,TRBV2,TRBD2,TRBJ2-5,TGTGCCAGCAGAGGAATGGGACTAGGGGGAGAGACCCAGTACTTC,CASRGMGLGGETQYF
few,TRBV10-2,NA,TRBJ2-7,TGCGCCAGCAGTGAGGGACAGCAGCAGTACTTC,CASSEGQQQYF
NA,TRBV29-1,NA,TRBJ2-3,TGCAGCGTTGAAATTAGTCCAGGGGGCACAGATACGCAGTATTTT,CSVEISPGGTDTQYF
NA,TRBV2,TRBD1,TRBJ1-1,TGTGCCAGCAGTTCTCCGGGACAGGGTAGCACTGAAGCTTTCTTT,CASSSPGQGSTEAFF
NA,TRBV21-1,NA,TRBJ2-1,TGTGCCAACAGCGCCACCGGTGGTTACAATGAGCAGTTCTTC,CANSATGGYNEQFF
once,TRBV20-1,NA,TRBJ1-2,TGCAGTGCTAGAGAAGATGGCTACACCTTC,CSAREDGYTF
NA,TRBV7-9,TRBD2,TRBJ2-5,TGTGCCAGCTCAAGAGCGGGGGCACTCCTAGAGACCCAGTACTTC,CASSRAGALLETQYF
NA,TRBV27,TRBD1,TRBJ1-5,TGTGCCAGCAGTAAAATATCAGGGGGCGATCAGCCCCAGCATTTT,CASSKISGGDQPQHF
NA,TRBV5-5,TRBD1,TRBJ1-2,TGTGCCAGCAGAACCGGGACAGGGGGCGCTTATGGCTACACCTTC,CASRTGTGGAYGYTF
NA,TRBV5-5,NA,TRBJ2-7,TGTGCCAGCAGCTTGGGGCCGGGCGTCAACGAGCAGTACTTC,CASSLGPGVNEQYF
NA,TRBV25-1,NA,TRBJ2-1,TGTGCCAGCGGTCAAGAGACCCAGTTCTTC,CASGQETQFF
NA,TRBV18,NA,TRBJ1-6,TGTGCCAGCTCACCGCGGCAAACGAGCTCCTATAATTCACCCCTCCACTTT,CASSPRQTSSYNSPLHF
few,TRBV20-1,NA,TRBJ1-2,TGCAGTGCTAGGGAGGACAGCCGTCTATATGGCTACACCTTC,CSAREDSRLYGYTF
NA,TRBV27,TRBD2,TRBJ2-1,TGTGCCAGCAGCCCGGGACTAGCGGGAGTGTATGATTTCAATGAGCAGTTCTTC,CASSPGLAGVYDFNEQFF
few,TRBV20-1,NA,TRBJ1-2,TGCAGTGCTAGAGATCTAGGGTACCATGGCTACACCTTC,CSARDLGYHGYTF
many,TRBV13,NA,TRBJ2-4,TGTGCCAGCAGCGGACAGCCATTCAGGGGAGCCAAAAACATTCAGTACTTC,CASSGQPFRGAKNIQYF